These 12 T cell receptor beta chains were sequenced from one sample in a study of T cells in Graves' hyperthyroidism and ophthalmopathy. The CDR3 regions of TCR beta were amplified from RNA transcripts. HTBI primers were the set used in a first-round RT-PCR of the TCR CDR3. Each CDR3 protein gets one entry after TCRdb re-called the multiplex PCR reads with MiXCR. Seen here are some 300,000 distinct CDR3 sequences, approximately 15% observed once, and the top ten hold roughly 7.7%. The specimen was blood. All receptors come from a woman in her 40s with Graves' hyperthyroidism.

This chain connects TRBV5-6 to TRBJ2-5, with D maybe TRBD2 (5 bases). Per germline, CDR1 SGHDT and CDR2 YYEEEE. The ends were cut back, 1 base at V and 4 bases at J, with 11 bases in the middle. The CDR3 length is 14 residues. The CDR3 is CASSLLGEAETQYF. The CDR3 DNA reads as TGTGCCAGCAGCTTGTTGGGAGAGGCAGAGACCCAGTACTTC.

This clonotype was seen repeatedly, ten times or more. The chain employs TRBV11-2 and TRBJ2-7; no clear D. The CDR3 length is 13 residues. Germline values: CDR1 SGHAT, CDR2 FQNNGV. V was cut by 1 base and J by 6 bases, with 10 bases left in between. CDR3 in amino acids: CASSLGVASEQYF. CDR3 bases: TGTGCCAGCAGCTTAGGGGTCGCAAGCGAGCAGTACTTC.

This clonotype was observed many times. The chain uses TRBV11-2 and TRBJ2-4; the D gene is possibly TRBD1 (6 bases). Trimming cost V 1 base and J 1 base, with 11 bases left between them. Germline V gives CDR1 SGHAT, CDR2 FQNNGV. CDR3 length: 16 amino acids. DNA of the CDR3: TGTGCCAGCAGCTTAGTCTCAGGGGTTGCCAAAAACATTCAGTACTTC. It specifies CASSLVSGVAKNIQYF.

At least ten counts were recorded for this clonotype. V and J are TRBV28 and TRBJ1-5; D possibly corresponds to TRBD1 (6 bases). The CDR3 spans 15 residues. The ends were cut back, 7 bases at V and 1 base at J, with 14 bases in the middle. CDR1 is MDHEN, CDR2 SYDVKM, per germline. The CDR3 sequence is CASTLYRDSNQPQHF. CDR3 bases: TGTGCCAGCACGCTCTACAGGGACAGCAATCAGCCCCAGCATTTT.

The table lists this clonotype with many counts. V usage is TRBV10-3 and J usage is TRBJ1-5; D gene uncertain. This CDR3 has 14 residues. Trimming pared 4 bases from V and 1 base from J, leaving 8 bases between. Germline CDR1 is ENHRY and CDR2 is SYGVKD. For the CDR3, the DNA is TGTGCCATCAGTGCCCAGACGAGCAATCAGCCCCAGCATTTT. Its translation is CAISAQTSNQPQHF.

This clonotype was counted ten times or more. The chain links TRBV18 to TRBJ2-1, with unresolved D. CDR1 is KGHSH and CDR2 is LQKENI in the germline V gene. The CDR3 spans 16 residues. The V end was cut by 0 bases, the J end by 0 bases, with 9 bases between. The CDR3 protein is CASSPPFPSSYNEQFF. The CDR3 DNA sequence: TGTGCCAGCTCACCACCGTTTCCGAGCTCCTACAATGAGCAGTTCTTC.

A few counts support this clonotype. The rearrangement uses TRBV2 and TRBJ1-2; D possibly corresponds to TRBD1 (6 bases). This CDR3 region has 16 residues. Per germline, CDR1 SNHLY and CDR2 FYNNEI. Trimming removed 1 base from V and 3 bases from J, with 15 bases in between. CDR3 amino acids: CASSEGLGGGYYGYTF. The DNA of the CDR3 is TGTGCCAGCAGTGAAGGTTTAGGCGGGGGCTACTATGGCTACACCTTC.

The V call is TRBV6-1, the J call TRBJ2-7; D uncertain. CDR1 and CDR2 (germline): MNHNS, SASEGT. This CDR3 region has 15 residues. Trimming stripped 6 bases from V and 2 bases from J, with 17 bases between. CDR3 DNA sequence: TGTGCCAGCAGCAATACAAGATACTCCACCTACGAGCAGTACTTC. It codes for CASSNTRYSTYEQYF.

This clonotype was found many times. V and J are TRBV20-1 and TRBJ2-1; D ambiguous. This CDR3 has 12 residues. Germline V gene sequence: CDR1 DFQATT, CDR2 SNEGSKA (reference sequence). V was clipped by 2 bases and J by 8 bases, with 10 bases between them. CDR3 in amino acids: CSARPRFDEQFF. CDR3 coding DNA: TGCAGTGCTAGACCCCGTTTCGATGAGCAGTTCTTC.

This clonotype was detected ten times or more. The chain couples TRBV20-1 to TRBJ1-5, with D maybe TRBD1 (5 bases). Germline CDR1 and CDR2: DFQATT and SNEGSKA (reference sequence). The V end lost 3 bases, the J end lost 3 bases, and 9 bases lay between the germline ends. CDR3 length: 13 amino acids. The CDR3 spells CSASGGSNQPQHF. In nucleotides, the CDR3 is TGCAGTGCTAGTGGGGGGTCCAATCAGCCCCAGCATTTT.

The V call is TRBV9, the J call TRBJ2-2; D unclear. This CDR3 spans 9 amino acids. The germline V gene has CDR1 SGDLS and CDR2 YYNGEE. The CDR3 loop is CANTGELFF. In DNA form, the CDR3 reads TGTGCGAACACCGGGGAGCTGTTTTTT.

This clonotype has a count of ten or more. V usage is TRBV2 and J usage is TRBJ1-5; D remains unclear. Looked up from germline, CDR1 is SNHLY and CDR2 is FYNNEI. V gave up 3 bases and J gave up 4 bases, with 7 bases separating them. This CDR3 contains 13 residues. The CDR3 bases are TGTGCCAGCAGTGAGGAGCAGAATCAGCCCCAGCATTTT. Residues: CASSEEQNQPQHF.